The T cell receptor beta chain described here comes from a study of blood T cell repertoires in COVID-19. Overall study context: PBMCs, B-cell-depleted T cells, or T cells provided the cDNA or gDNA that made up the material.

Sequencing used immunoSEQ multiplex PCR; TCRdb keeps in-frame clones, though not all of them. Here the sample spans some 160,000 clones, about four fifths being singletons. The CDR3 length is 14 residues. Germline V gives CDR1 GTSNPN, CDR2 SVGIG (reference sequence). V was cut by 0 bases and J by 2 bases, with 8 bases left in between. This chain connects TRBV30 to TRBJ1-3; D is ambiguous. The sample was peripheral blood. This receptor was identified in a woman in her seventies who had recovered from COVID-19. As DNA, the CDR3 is TGTGCCTGGAGTGTACATGCGGCTGGAAACACCATATATTTT. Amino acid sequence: CAWSVHAAGNTIYF.